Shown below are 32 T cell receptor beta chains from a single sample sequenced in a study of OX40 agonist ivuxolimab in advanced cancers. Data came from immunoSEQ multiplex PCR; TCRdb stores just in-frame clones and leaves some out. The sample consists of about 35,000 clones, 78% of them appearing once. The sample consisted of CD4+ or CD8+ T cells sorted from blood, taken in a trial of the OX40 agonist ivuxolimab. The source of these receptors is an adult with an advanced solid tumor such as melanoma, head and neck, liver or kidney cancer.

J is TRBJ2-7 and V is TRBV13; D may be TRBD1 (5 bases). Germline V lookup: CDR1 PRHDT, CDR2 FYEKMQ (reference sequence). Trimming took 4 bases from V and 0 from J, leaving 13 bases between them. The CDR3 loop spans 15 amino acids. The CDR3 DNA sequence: TGTGCCAGCAGCTCCAGACAGTTATACTCCTACGAGCAGTACTTC. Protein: CASSSRQLYSYEQYF.

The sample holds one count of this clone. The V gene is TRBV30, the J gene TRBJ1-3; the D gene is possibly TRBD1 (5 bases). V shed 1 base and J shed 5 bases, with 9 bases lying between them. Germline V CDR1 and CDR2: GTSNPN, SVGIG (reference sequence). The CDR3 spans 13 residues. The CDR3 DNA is TGTGCCTGGAGTGCTGGGGACCGAAACACCATATATTTT. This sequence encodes CAWSAGDRNTIYF.

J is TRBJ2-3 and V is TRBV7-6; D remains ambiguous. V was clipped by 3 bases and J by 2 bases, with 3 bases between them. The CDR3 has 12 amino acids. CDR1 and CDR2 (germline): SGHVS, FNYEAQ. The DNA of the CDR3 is TGTGCCAGCAGCTTGGCCACAGATACGCAGTATTTT. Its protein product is CASSLATDTQYF.

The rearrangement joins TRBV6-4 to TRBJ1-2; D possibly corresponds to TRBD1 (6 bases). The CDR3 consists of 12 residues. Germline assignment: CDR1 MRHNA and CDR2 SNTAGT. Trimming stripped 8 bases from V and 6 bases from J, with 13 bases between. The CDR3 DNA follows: TGTGCCAGCCAAGGGACACCAGATGGCTACACCTTC. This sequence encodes CASQGTPDGYTF.

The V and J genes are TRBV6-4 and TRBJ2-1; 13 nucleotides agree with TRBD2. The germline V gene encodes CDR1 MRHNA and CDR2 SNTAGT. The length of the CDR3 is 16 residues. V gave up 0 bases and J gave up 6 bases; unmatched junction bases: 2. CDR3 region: CASSDSGTSGINEQFF. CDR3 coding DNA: TGTGCCAGCAGTGACTCGGGGACTAGCGGGATCAATGAGCAGTTCTTC.

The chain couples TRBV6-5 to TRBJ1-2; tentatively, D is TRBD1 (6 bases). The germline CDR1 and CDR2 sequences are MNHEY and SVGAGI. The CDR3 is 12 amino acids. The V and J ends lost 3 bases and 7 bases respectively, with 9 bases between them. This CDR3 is CASSYGGGGYTF. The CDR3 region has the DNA TGTGCCAGCAGTTATGGGGGCGGTGGCTACACCTTC.

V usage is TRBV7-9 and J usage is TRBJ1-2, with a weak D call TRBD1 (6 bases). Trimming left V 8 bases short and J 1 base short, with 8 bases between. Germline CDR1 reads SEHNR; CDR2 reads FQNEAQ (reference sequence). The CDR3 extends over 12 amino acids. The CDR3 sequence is CASGTLNYGYTF. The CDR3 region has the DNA TGTGCCAGCGGGACACTTAACTATGGCTACACCTTC.

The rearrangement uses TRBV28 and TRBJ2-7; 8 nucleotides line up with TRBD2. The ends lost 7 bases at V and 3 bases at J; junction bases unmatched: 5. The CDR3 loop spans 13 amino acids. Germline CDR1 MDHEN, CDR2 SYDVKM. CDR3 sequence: CASKWSGGYEQYF. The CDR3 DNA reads TGTGCCAGCAAGTGGAGCGGGGGCTACGAGCAGTACTTC. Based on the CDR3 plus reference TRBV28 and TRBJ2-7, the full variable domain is DVKVTQSSRYLVKRTGEKVFLECVQDMDHENMFWYRQDPGLGLRLIYFSYDVKMKEKGDIPEGYSVSREKKERFSLILESASTNQTSMYLCASKWSGGYEQYFGPGTRLTVT.

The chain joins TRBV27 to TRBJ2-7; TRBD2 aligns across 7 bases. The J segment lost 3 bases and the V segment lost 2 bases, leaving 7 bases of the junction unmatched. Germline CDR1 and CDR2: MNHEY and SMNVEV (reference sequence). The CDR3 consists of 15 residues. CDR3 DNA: TGTGCCAGCAGTTTAATCGGCGGGAGTTTCTACGAGCAGTACTTC. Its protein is CASSLIGGSFYEQYF.

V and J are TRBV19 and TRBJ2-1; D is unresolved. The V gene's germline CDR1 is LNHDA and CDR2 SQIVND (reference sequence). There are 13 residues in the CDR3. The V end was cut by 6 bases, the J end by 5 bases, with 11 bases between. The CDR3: CASSRGANNEQFF. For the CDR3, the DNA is TGTGCCAGTAGCCGAGGAGCTAACAATGAGCAGTTCTTC.

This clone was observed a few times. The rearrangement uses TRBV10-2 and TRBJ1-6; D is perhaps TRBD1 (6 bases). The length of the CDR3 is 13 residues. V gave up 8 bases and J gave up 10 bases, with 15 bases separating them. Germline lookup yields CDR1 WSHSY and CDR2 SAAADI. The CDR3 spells CASRNVQGSPLHF. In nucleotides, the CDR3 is TGCGCCAGCCGAAACGTACAGGGATCACCCCTCCACTTT.

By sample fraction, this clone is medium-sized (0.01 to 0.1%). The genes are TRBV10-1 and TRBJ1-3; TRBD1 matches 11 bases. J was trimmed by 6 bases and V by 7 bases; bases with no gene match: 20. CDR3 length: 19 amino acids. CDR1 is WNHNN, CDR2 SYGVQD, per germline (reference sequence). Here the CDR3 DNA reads TGCGCCAGCACCCCCCCTGGGGACAGGGGGACTAGGAGAGTAAACACCATATATTTT. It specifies CASTPPGDRGTRRVNTIYF.

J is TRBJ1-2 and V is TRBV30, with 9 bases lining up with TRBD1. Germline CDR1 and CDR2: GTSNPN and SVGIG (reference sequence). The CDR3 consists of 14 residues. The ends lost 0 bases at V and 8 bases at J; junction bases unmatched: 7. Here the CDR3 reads CAWSVQGQGRGYTF. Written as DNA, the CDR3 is TGTGCCTGGAGTGTACAGGGACAGGGAAGGGGCTACACCTTC.

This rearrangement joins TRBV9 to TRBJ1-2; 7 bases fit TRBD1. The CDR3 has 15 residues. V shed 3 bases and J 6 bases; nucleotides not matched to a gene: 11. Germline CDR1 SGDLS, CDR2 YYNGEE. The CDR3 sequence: CASSGGTGTDHGYTF. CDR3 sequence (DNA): TGTGCCAGCAGCGGGGGGACGGGGACAGACCATGGCTACACCTTC.

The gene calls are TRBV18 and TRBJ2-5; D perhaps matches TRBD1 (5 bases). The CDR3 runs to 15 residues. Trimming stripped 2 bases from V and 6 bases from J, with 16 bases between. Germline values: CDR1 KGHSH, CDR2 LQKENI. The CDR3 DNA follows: TGTGCCAGCTCACCATTCGGAAGGGGTAGTAAGACCCAGTACTTC. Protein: CASSPFGRGSKTQYF. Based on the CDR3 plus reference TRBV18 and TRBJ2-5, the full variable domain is NAGVMQNPRHLVRRRGQEARLRCSPMKGHSHVYWYRQLPEEGLKFMVYLQKENIIDESGMPKERFSAEFPKEGPSILRIQQVVRGDSAAYFCASSPFGRGSKTQYFGPGTRLLVL.

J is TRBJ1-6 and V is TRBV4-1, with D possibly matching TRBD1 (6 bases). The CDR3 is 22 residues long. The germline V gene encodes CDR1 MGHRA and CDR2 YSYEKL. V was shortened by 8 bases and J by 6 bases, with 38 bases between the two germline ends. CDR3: CASGNEGDKGFWGTRGNSPLHF. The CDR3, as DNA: TGCGCCAGCGGAAATGAAGGGGACAAAGGCTTTTGGGGCACGAGGGGTAATTCACCCCTCCACTTT.

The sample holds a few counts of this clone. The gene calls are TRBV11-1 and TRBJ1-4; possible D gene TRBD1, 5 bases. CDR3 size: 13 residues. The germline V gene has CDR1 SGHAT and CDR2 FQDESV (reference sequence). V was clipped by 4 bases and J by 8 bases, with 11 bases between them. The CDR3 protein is CASSSGQQEKLFF. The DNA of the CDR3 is TGTGCCAGCAGCTCCGGACAACAAGAAAAACTGTTTTTT.

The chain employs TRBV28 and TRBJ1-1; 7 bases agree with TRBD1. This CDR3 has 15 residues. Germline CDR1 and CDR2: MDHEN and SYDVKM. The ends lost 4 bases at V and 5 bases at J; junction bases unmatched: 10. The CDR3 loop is CASSSVDRVRTEAFF. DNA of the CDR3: TGTGCCAGCAGTTCTGTCGACAGGGTACGGACTGAAGCTTTCTTT.

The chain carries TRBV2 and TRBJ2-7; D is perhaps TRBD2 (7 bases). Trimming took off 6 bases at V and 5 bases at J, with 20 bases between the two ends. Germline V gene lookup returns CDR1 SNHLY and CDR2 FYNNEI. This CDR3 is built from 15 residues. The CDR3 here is CASRGGAGLPHEQYF. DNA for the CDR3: TGTGCCAGCAGGGGGGGGGCAGGGTTGCCCCACGAGCAGTACTTC.

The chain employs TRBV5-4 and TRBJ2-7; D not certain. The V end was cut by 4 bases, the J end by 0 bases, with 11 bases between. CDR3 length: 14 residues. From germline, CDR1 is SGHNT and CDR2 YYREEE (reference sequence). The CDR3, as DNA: TGTGCCAGCAGCCCCCGGCCGAGCTCCTACGAGCAGTACTTC. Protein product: CASSPRPSSYEQYF.

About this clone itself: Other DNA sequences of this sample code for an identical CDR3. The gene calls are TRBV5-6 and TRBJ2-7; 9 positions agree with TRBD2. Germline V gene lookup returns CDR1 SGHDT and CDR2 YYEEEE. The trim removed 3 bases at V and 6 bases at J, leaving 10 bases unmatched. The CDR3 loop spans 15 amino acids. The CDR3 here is CASSYWSAGGGEQYF. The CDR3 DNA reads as TGTGCCAGCAGCTACTGGTCCGCGGGGGGGGGCGAGCAGTACTTC.

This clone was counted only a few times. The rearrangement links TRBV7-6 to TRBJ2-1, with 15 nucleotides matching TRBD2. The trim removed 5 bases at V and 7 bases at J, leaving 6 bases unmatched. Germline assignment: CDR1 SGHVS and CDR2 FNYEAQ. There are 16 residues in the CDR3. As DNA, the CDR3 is TGTGCCAGCAGCCGTACCGGGACTAGCGGGGGGAATGAGCAGTTCTTC. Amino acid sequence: CASSRTGTSGGNEQFF.

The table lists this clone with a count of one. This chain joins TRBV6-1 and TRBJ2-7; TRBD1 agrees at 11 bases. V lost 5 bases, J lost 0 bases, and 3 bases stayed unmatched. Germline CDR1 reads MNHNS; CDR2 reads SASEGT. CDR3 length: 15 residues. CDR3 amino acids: CASSSGTGGSYEQYF. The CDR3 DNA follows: TGTGCCAGCAGTTCCGGGACAGGGGGCTCCTACGAGCAGTACTTC.

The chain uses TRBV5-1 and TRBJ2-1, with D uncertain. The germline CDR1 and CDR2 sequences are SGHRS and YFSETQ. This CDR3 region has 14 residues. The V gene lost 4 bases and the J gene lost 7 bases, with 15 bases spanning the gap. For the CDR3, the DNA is TGCGCCAGCAGCCCGAACCCGGAGAGAAATGAGCAGTTCTTC. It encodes CASSPNPERNEQFF.

This CDR3 reads CASSEPDRGIPYEQYF. The CDR3 DNA reads as TGTGCCAGCAGTGAACCGGACAGGGGAATACCCTACGAGCAGTACTTC. The chain links TRBV2 to TRBJ2-7; TRBD1 matches at 9 bases. J lost 2 bases, V lost 2 bases, and 7 bases had no gene match. CDR3 length: 16 residues. Germline V CDR1 and CDR2: SNHLY, FYNNEI. The variable domain in full, completed from reference TRBV2 and TRBJ2-7, reads EPEVTQTPSHQVTQMGQEVILRCVPISNHLYFYWYRQILGQKVEFLVSFYNNEISEKSEIFDDQFSVERPDGSNFTLKIRSTKLEDSAMYFCASSEPDRGIPYEQYFGPGTRLTVT.

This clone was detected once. Here the CDR3 DNA reads TGTGCCAGCAGTTTCTCCCACTCCTACGAGCAGTACTTC. Protein product: CASSFSHSYEQYF. This chain joins TRBV27 and TRBJ2-7, with D hard to call. V gave up 3 bases and J gave up 0 bases, with 6 bases separating them. The CDR3 runs to 13 residues. Germline-derived CDR1 and CDR2 are MNHEY and SMNVEV (reference sequence).

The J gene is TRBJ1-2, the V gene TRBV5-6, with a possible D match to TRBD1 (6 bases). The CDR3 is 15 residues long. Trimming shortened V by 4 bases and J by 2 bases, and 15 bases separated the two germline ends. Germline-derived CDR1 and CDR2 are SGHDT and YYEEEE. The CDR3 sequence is CASSLAGGPNYGYTF. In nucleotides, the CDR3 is TGTGCCAGCAGCCTGGCCGGGGGGCCCAACTATGGCTACACCTTC.

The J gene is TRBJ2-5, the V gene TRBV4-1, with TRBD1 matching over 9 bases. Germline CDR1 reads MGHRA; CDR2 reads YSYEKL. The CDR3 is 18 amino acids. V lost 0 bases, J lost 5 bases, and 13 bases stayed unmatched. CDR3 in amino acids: CASSQDERGTGLSETQYF. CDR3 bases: TGCGCCAGCAGCCAAGATGAACGTGGGACAGGGCTCTCGGAGACCCAGTACTTC.

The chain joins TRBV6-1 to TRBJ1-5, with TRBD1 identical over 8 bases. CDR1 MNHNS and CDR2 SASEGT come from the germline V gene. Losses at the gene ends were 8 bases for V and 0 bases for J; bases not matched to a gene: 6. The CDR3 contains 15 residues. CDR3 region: CASGKDRASNQPQHF. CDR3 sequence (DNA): TGTGCCAGCGGAAAGGACAGGGCTAGCAATCAGCCCCAGCATTTT.

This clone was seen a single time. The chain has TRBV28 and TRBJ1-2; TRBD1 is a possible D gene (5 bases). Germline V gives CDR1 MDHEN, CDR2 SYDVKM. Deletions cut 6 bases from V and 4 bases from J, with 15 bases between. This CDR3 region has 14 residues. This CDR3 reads CASRTGTPGYGYTF. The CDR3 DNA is TGTGCCAGCAGGACCGGGACCCCGGGCTATGGCTACACCTTC.

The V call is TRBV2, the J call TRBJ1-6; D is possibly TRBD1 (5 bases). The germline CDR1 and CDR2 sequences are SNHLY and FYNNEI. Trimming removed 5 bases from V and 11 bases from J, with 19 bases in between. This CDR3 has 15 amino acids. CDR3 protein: CASSTIRGASAPLHF. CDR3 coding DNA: TGTGCCAGCAGTACCATACGAGGGGCTAGTGCACCCCTCCACTTT. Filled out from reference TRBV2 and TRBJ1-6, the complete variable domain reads EPEVTQTPSHQVTQMGQEVILRCVPISNHLYFYWYRQILGQKVEFLVSFYNNEISEKSEIFDDQFSVERPDGSNFTLKIRSTKLEDSAMYFCASSTIRGASAPLHFGNGTRLTVT.

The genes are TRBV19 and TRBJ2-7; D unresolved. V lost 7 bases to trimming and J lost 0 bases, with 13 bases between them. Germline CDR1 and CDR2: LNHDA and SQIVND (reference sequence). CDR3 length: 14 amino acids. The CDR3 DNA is TGTGCCAGTAAGCTGAAACCGAGCTCCTACGAGCAGTACTTC. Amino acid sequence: CASKLKPSSYEQYF.